Presented here are 17 T cell receptor beta chains from one specimen sequenced in a study of T cell repertoires in cytomegalovirus infection. MiXCR, applied by TCRdb to the reads, yields one record per CDR3 protein. The table records about half a million distinct CDR3 sequences, 30% to 40% of them present only once. The antigens these receptors bind are not known. Source: cultured PBMCs, taken from culture after CMV antigen stimulation. The receptors here all came from a human donor in good health (CMV status not recorded). Some clones in this sample may be carry-over from other donors' samples.

The genes are TRBV27 and TRBJ2-7; TRBD1 aligns across 9 bases. Looked up from germline, CDR1 is MNHEY and CDR2 is SMNVEV (reference sequence). The CDR3 has 14 residues. J was trimmed by 6 bases and V by 10 bases; bases with no gene match: 13. Here the CDR3 DNA reads TGTGCCACCCCGAACCCGGACAGGGGATGCGAGCAGTACTTC. This translates into CATPNPDRGCEQYF.

The sample holds a few counts of this clonotype. The chain couples TRBV6-2 or TRBV6-3 to TRBJ2-3, with D perhaps matching TRBD2 (6 bases). This CDR3 is 12 amino acids long. V was cut by 8 bases and J by 6 bases, with 12 bases left in between. Germline CDR1 MNHEY, CDR2 SVGEGT. The CDR3 DNA is TGTGCCAGCCGGGAGATGGTGGATACGCAGTATTTT. Its protein product is CASREMVDTQYF.

The chain links TRBV4-1 to TRBJ2-1; 10 bases align to TRBD2. CDR1 is MGHRA, CDR2 YSYEKL, per germline. The CDR3 has 15 residues. V dropped 3 bases and J dropped 6; count of bases not matched to a gene: 5. The CDR3 DNA is TGCGCCAGCAGCCATCCTAGCGGGAGACTCAATGAGCAGTTCTTC. It yields the protein CASSHPSGRLNEQFF.

The chain's CDR3 is CASSPPGSFIVEAFF. Written as DNA, the CDR3 is TGTGCCAGCAGCCCCCCCGGCAGTTTTATAGTTGAAGCTTTCTTT. This chain connects TRBV7-9 to TRBJ1-1; D ambiguous. The CDR3 runs to 15 residues. Germline CDR1 SEHNR, CDR2 FQNEAQ (reference sequence). The ends were cut back, 5 bases at V and 7 bases at J, with 20 bases in the middle.

The V gene is TRBV29-1, the J gene TRBJ2-1; 11 nucleotides align to TRBD2. The germline CDR1 and CDR2 sequences are SQVTM and ANQGSEA. Trimming took 6 bases from V and 0 from J; bases not matched to a gene: 10. The CDR3 spans 17 residues. DNA for the CDR3: TGCAGCGTGCGTACCGGGACTAGCGGAAGCTCCTACAATGAGCAGTTCTTC. It codes for CSVRTGTSGSSYNEQFF.

This clonotype was found a few times. The CDR3, as DNA: TGTGCCAGCAGCCGGGGGGCGGGAGGGCCCCACGAGCAGTACTTC. Protein: CASSRGAGGPHEQYF. The chain employs TRBV7-2 and TRBJ2-7, with 9 bases fitting TRBD2. The CDR3 is made up of 15 amino acids. Per the germline V gene, CDR1 is SGHTA and CDR2 is FQGNSA. The J segment lost 5 bases and the V segment lost 5 bases, leaving 10 bases of the junction unmatched.

This clonotype was seen just once. The V call is TRBV6-2 or TRBV6-3, the J call TRBJ2-2; D gene ambiguous. Germline V gives CDR1 MNHEY, CDR2 SVGEGT. The V end was cut by 7 bases, the J end by 4 bases, with 13 bases between. The CDR3 is 14 amino acids. CDR3 sequence: CASTWASVTGELFF. The CDR3 bases are TGTGCCAGCACTTGGGCCTCGGTCACCGGGGAGCTGTTTTTT.

The chain uses TRBV7-2 and TRBJ1-5; tentative D call: TRBD1 (6 bases). The V end was cut by 5 bases, the J end by 2 bases, with 10 bases between. CDR1 is SGHTA, CDR2 FQGNSA, per germline. This CDR3 region has 14 residues. This CDR3 reads CASSRAGGNQPQHF. The CDR3 coding sequence is TGTGCCAGCAGCCGGGCAGGGGGCAATCAGCCCCAGCATTTT.

In this sample, this clonotype turned up a few times. The gene calls are TRBV6-1 and TRBJ2-7; 7 bases line up with TRBD2. The CDR3 covers 14 residues. Per germline, CDR1 MNHNS and CDR2 SASEGT. V dropped 4 bases and J dropped 5; count of bases not matched to a gene: 8. The CDR3 sequence is CASSGAGRRDEQYF. CDR3 nucleotide sequence: TGTGCCAGCAGTGGAGCGGGAAGGAGGGACGAGCAGTACTTC.

This rearrangement joins TRBV27 to TRBJ1-6; 10 bases fit TRBD1. CDR1 is MNHEY, CDR2 SMNVEV, per germline (reference sequence). The CDR3 has 14 residues. Germline trimming cut 4 bases from V and 8 bases from J; bases unmatched to any gene: 2. CDR3 loop: CASSWDRGYSPLHF. The CDR3 DNA reads as TGTGCCAGCAGTTGGGACAGGGGTTATTCACCCCTCCACTTT.

The gene calls are TRBV7-9 and TRBJ2-1; 12 bases fit TRBD2. The CDR3 is 15 residues long. Germline V gene sequence: CDR1 SEHNR, CDR2 FQNEAQ (reference sequence). J gave up 6 bases and V 4 bases, and 4 bases lay outside the gene matches. The DNA of the CDR3 is TGTGCCAGCAGCTCGACTAGCGGGAGACCCAATGAGCAGTTCTTC. This gives the protein CASSSTSGRPNEQFF. Complete variable domain (other parts from reference TRBV7-9 and TRBJ2-1): DTGVSQNPRHKITKRGQNVTFRCDPISEHNRLYWYRQTLGQGPEFLTYFQNEAQLEKSRLLSDRFSAERPKGSFSTLEIQRTEQGDSAMYLCASSSTSGRPNEQFFGPGTRLTVL.

The genes are TRBV12-3 or TRBV12-4 and TRBJ2-1; D possibly corresponds to TRBD2 (6 bases). V lost 8 bases to trimming and J lost 6 bases, with 14 bases between them. This CDR3 region has 13 residues. The CDR3 loop reads CASGGAIPNEQFF. The CDR3 nucleotides are TGTGCCAGCGGAGGGGCTATCCCCAATGAGCAGTTCTTC.

V is TRBV6-8 and J is TRBJ2-3, with 9 bases that match TRBD2. This CDR3 comprises 17 residues. With 6 bases clipped from V and 4 bases from J, the junction kept 14 bases outside the gene matches. CDR1 is MNHGY and CDR2 is SAAAGT in the germline V gene. DNA for the CDR3: TGTGCCAGCAGCCAAGAGGCACTAGCGGGCTTCTCAGATACGCAGTATTTT. Protein product: CASSQEALAGFSDTQYF.

V usage is TRBV5-1 and J usage is TRBJ2-1, with D perhaps assigned TRBD1 or TRBD2 (5 bases each). The V gene lost 4 bases and the J gene lost 4 bases, with 15 bases spanning the gap. The CDR3 covers 15 residues. Germline loops: CDR1 SGHRS, CDR2 YFSETQ. The CDR3 coding sequence is TGCGCCAGCAGCATCCGAGGGGTACGGTACAATGAGCAGTTCTTC. Protein sequence: CASSIRGVRYNEQFF.

This clonotype was recorded a few times. This sequence joins TRBV7-9 and TRBJ2-3; no clear D gene. Germline values: CDR1 SEHNR, CDR2 FQNEAQ (reference sequence). Deletions cut 6 bases from V and 5 bases from J, with 15 bases between. The CDR3 totals 14 residues. The CDR3 bases are TGTGCCAGCAGGTCGCCGACTGGCAGAGATACGCAGTATTTT. Translated, it gives CASRSPTGRDTQYF.

The CDR3 bases are TGCGCCAGCAGCCCTGGGCCCCGATTGGGCAATCAGCCCCAGCATTTT. It yields the protein CASSPGPRLGNQPQHF. V usage is TRBV5-1 and J usage is TRBJ1-5; no clear D. The V gene lost 4 bases and the J gene lost 2 bases, with 16 bases spanning the gap. This CDR3 has 16 amino acids. Per the germline V gene, CDR1 is SGHRS and CDR2 is YFSETQ.

V usage is TRBV28 and J usage is TRBJ1-2; D is undetermined. This CDR3 is built from 15 residues. CDR1 and CDR2 (germline): MDHEN, SYDVKM. V was cut by 3 bases and J by 4 bases, with 15 bases left in between. DNA for the CDR3: TGTGCCAGCAGTTTTTACAGCCGAACTCCCTATGGCTACACCTTC. It encodes CASSFYSRTPYGYTF.